This is a list of T cell receptor beta chains from one sample in a study of T cell responses to AZD1222 COVID-19 vaccine. Some clones are missing from TCRdb's copy, which holds only in-frame ones; the method was immunoSEQ multiplex PCR. The sample lists 80,000 or so clones, roughly nine tenths occurring once. The input for sequencing was peripheral blood, taken 28 days after the second AZD1222 dose. These receptor sequences come from an adult who received the AZD1222 COVID-19 vaccine. The CDR3 runs from the conserved cysteine through the conserved F or W. The D gene is left open where the match is weak. Clone sizes are given selectively: once, few, many, or a class where the clone is expanded.

TRBJ1-1	NA	TRBV28	NA	TGTGCCAGCAGTTTAGGGGTCAACAGATTGAACACTGAAGCTTTCTTT	CASSLGVNRLNTEAFF
TRBJ2-1	NA	TRBV19	TRBD2	TGTGCCAGTGCCGGGACTAGCGGGAGGTACAATGAGCAGTTCTTC	CASAGTSGRYNEQFF
TRBJ2-7	NA	TRBV6-5	NA	TGTGCCAGCAGTTACTCGATCCGGGGTTTGAGTCACGAGCAGTACTTC	CASSYSIRGLSHEQYF
TRBJ2-7	NA	TRBV21-1	NA	TGTGCCAGCAGCAAAGCAAGGCACAGGGGGCCGGTTGGCTCCTACGAGCAGTACTTC	CASSKARHRGPVGSYEQYF
TRBJ1-2	NA	TRBV10-3	NA	TGTGCCATCAGCGACCTCACCGGGACCAAAAGGGACTATGGCTACACCTTC	CAISDLTGTKRDYGYTF
TRBJ1-6	NA	TRBV7-3	NA	TGTGCCAGCAGCTCCAGGGCAGGGTTTGATTCACCCCTCCACTTT	CASSSRAGFDSPLHF
TRBJ1-4	NA	TRBV21-1	NA	TGTGCCAGCAGCAAAGGACTCTATCCAACTAATGAAAAACTGTTTTTT	CASSKGLYPTNEKLFF
TRBJ2-1	NA	TRBV3-1/TRBV3-2	NA	TGTGCCAGCAGCCGCGGATCCAGCTCCTACAATGAGCAGTTCTTC	CASSRGSSSYNEQFF
TRBJ1-2	NA	TRBV30	NA	TGTGCCTGGAGTAACGGACAGAGCTATGGCTACACCTTC	CAWSNGQSYGYTF
TRBJ2-7	NA	TRBV3-1/TRBV3-2	NA	TGTGCCAGCAGCCGCCAGGGGACCACCTACGAGCAGTACTTC	CASSRQGTTYEQYF
TRBJ2-6	few	TRBV5-1	TRBD1	TGCGCCAGCAGCTTGGTTGGACAGGGGTTCCTCTCTGGGGCCAACGTCCTGACTTTC	CASSLVGQGFLSGANVLTF
TRBJ1-2	few	TRBV28	TRBD1	TGTGCCAGCGGCAGGGGGAGAGATGGCTACACCTTC	CASGRGRDGYTF
TRBJ2-1	NA	TRBV5-4	NA	TGTGCCAGCAGCTTACCTCGGAACAATGAGCAGTTCTTC	CASSLPRNNEQFF
TRBJ2-2	NA	TRBV19	TRBD2	TGTGCCAGTAATCTAAGGGGACTAGCGGCTTCGAACACCGGGGAGCTGTTTTTT	CASNLRGLAASNTGELFF
TRBJ1-4	NA	TRBV4-1	NA	TGCGCCAGCAGCCAAGAAAGGGGGAGTGCGGACTCAACTAATGAAAAACTGTTTTTT	CASSQERGSADSTNEKLFF
TRBJ2-5	NA	TRBV24-1	NA	TGTGCCACCAGTGATTCCCATCGGTACCAAGAGACCCAGTACTTC	CATSDSHRYQETQYF
TRBJ1-4	NA	TRBV7-2	TRBD1	TGTGCCAGCAGCCCGCGGGACAGGGTTAATGAAAAACTGTTTTTT	CASSPRDRVNEKLFF
TRBJ1-3	NA	TRBV18	NA	TGTGCCAGCTCACGCCCTTTGGACGAGGCTGGAAACACCATATATTTT	CASSRPLDEAGNTIYF
TRBJ2-2	NA	TRBV5-1	TRBD2	TGCGCCAGCAGGTACCTAGCGGGTAACACCGGGGAGCTGTTTTTT	CASRYLAGNTGELFF
TRBJ2-1	NA	TRBV30	NA	TGTGCCTGGACCGCGGAAAACTACAATGAGCAGTTCTTC	CAWTAENYNEQFF
TRBJ1-4	NA	TRBV5-1	NA	TGCGCCAGCAGCTACAGGAGGAATGAAAAACTGTTTTTT	CASSYRRNEKLFF
TRBJ2-1	NA	TRBV15	TRBD1	TGTGCCACCAGCGGGGACAGGGACAATGAGCAGTTCTTC	CATSGDRDNEQFF
TRBJ1-6	NA	TRBV30	NA	TGTGCCTGGAGTGCGGAGAGCTCCTATAATTCACCCCTCCACTTT	CAWSAESSYNSPLHF
TRBJ1-2	NA	TRBV14	NA	TGTGCCAGCAGCCATATCTACTCAGGCAGGGGAGGCTATGGCTACACCTTC	CASSHIYSGRGGYGYTF
TRBJ2-5	NA	TRBV7-3	TRBD2	TGTGCCAGCAGCGCCGAAGTAGCGGGAGGCCCCCAAGAGACCCAGTACTTC	CASSAEVAGGPQETQYF
TRBJ1-1	once	TRBV14	NA	TGTGCCAGCAGCGCAAGCATCCGGCTCGGTATTGAAGCTTTCTTT	CASSASIRLGIEAFF
TRBJ1-5	NA	TRBV9	NA	TGTGCCAGCAGCGTAGCTGGGGTAGGGCCCCAGCATTTT	CASSVAGVGPQHF
TRBJ2-3	NA	TRBV27	NA	TGTGCCAGCAGTCCCTCGAACACAGATACGCAGTATTTT	CASSPSNTDTQYF
TRBJ2-5	NA	TRBV2	TRBD1	TGTGCCAGCAGTCGGGACAGGGCACTACAAGAGACCCAGTACTTC	CASSRDRALQETQYF
TRBJ2-1	NA	TRBV27	NA	TGTGCCAGCAGCGTAAAAGGGGGGGGACCCAACTACAATGAGCAGTTCTTC	CASSVKGGGPNYNEQFF
TRBJ1-2	once	TRBV29-1	NA	TGCAGCGTTGAAGTTCCGGGGGGACTTGGCTACACCTTC	CSVEVPGGLGYTF